This TCR beta chain comes out of a study of blood T cell repertoires in COVID-19. About the research overall: There were acute and convalescent COVID-19 samples, and they came from the United States, Italy and Spain.

In the source study's methods: How many nucleated cells were present was estimated from reference gene primer amplification. Sequenced by immunoSEQ multiplex PCR; TCRdb stores in-frame clones only, minus some. That table is the source of V, J and clone size, and D and trimming were worked out from the DNA. The table records 55,000 to 75,000 clones, around 86% of them present only once. The CDR3 has 16 residues. Germline V gene lookup returns CDR1 LNHNV and CDR2 YYDKDF (reference sequence). With 1 base clipped from V and 4 bases from J, the junction kept 4 bases outside the gene matches. This clonotype was obtained from a human donor with active COVID-19. The donor label of this sample is uncertain. Sequenced material: peripheral blood. This rearrangement joins TRBV15 to TRBJ2-2; TRBD1 agrees at 9 bases. For the CDR3, the DNA is TGTGCCACCAGCAGAGGGGGGACAGGGCCCACCGGGGAGCTGTTTTTT. Its translation is CATSRGGTGPTGELFF.